This passage covers 17 T cell receptor beta chains from one sample sequenced in a study of HIV-infected patients and healthy controls (dated by TCRdb to between 2013 and 2015). Library method: 5' RACE. Sequencing used an Illumina MiSeq. 500 ng RNA was reverse transcribed with SuperScript III using primers against the alpha and beta constant regions. Alpha and beta chain libraries were generated separately via chain-specific third strand synthesis with multiplexing indices. TCRdb reworked the public reads: Q25 trimming with fastp, MiXCR clone assembly, productive beta chains retained. A single entry per CDR3 protein holds the most common genes and DNA from its merged rows. The sample contains about 10,000 distinct CDR3 sequences, around 8% of them found a single time. Approximately 6% of the sample lies in the top ten. Whole blood was used without cell fractionation, so the repertoire reflected all unsorted peripheral T cells.

The specimen was blood. The receptors were gathered from an adult in good health.

This clonotype was observed at least ten times. The chain couples TRBV7-9 to TRBJ2-3, with 8 nucleotides matching TRBD2. The CDR3 contains 14 residues. Germline CDR1 SEHNR, CDR2 FQNEAQ (reference sequence). J gave up 5 bases and V 8 bases, and 9 bases lay outside the gene matches. CDR3 coding DNA: TGTGCCAGCCCAAGCGGGGGAGGGGGAGATACGCAGTATTTT. Protein sequence: CASPSGGGGDTQYF.

Many counts were recorded for this clonotype. The chain links TRBV20-1 to TRBJ2-7; D is possibly TRBD1 (6 bases). CDR1 DFQATT and CDR2 SNEGSKA come from the germline V gene (reference sequence). V gave up 0 bases and J gave up 3 bases, with 6 bases separating them. The CDR3 is 12 residues long. The DNA of the CDR3 is TGCAGTGCTAGAGACAGGGGCTACGAGCAGTACTTC. It is translated as CSARDRGYEQYF.

This clonotype is labeled medium-sized. The V and J genes are TRBV7-6 and TRBJ1-5; D is perhaps TRBD1 (6 bases). Trimming pared 2 bases from V and 6 bases from J, leaving 14 bases between. CDR1 is SGHVS and CDR2 is FNYEAQ in the germline V gene. This CDR3 has 15 residues. The CDR3 bases are TGTGCCAGCAGCTTAACAGGGAAGGCGGGTCAGCCCCAGCATTTT. Amino acid sequence: CASSLTGKAGQPQHF.

This clonotype is categorized as medium-sized. V is TRBV27 and J is TRBJ2-7, with a weak D call TRBD1 (6 bases). CDR1 MNHEY and CDR2 SMNVEV come from the germline V gene (reference sequence). This CDR3 has 14 residues. V lost 10 bases and J 4 bases, leaving 20 bases between the germline ends. This CDR3 is CATKQGPLGYEQYF. CDR3 sequence (DNA): TGTGCCACGAAACAGGGCCCGCTCGGGTACGAGCAGTACTTC.

In its sample, this clonotype ranks as medium-sized (0.01 to 0.1%). The CDR3 region is CAISEGQGPGNEQFF. CDR3 nucleotides: TGTGCCATCAGTGAGGGGCAGGGGCCGGGCAATGAGCAGTTCTTC. V usage is TRBV10-3 and J usage is TRBJ2-1; D is possibly TRBD1 (6 bases). Trimming removed 2 bases from V and 6 bases from J, with 14 bases in between. From germline, CDR1 is ENHRY and CDR2 SYGVKD. The CDR3 totals 15 residues.

The chain recombines TRBV12-3 or TRBV12-4 with TRBJ2-5; 11 bases fit TRBD2. CDR3 length: 13 residues. Trimming cost V 6 bases and J 8 bases; bases outside gene matches: 5. The CDR3 region has the DNA TGTGCCAGCAGAGCTAGCGGGGGGAATACCCAGTACTTC. Residues: CASRASGGNTQYF.

The chain employs TRBV11-2 and TRBJ1-1; D call uncertain. Germline loops: CDR1 SGHAT, CDR2 FQNNGV. V lost 6 bases to trimming and J lost 0 bases, with 14 bases between them. The CDR3 contains 15 residues. This chain's CDR3 is CASSRDEPMNTEAFF. CDR3 coding DNA: TGTGCCAGCAGTCGGGATGAACCCATGAACACTGAAGCTTTCTTT. Full variable domain (outside the CDR3, taken from reference TRBV11-2 and TRBJ1-1): EAGVAQSPRYKIIEKRQSVAFWCNPISGHATLYWYQQILGQGPKLLIQFQNNGVVDDSQLPKDRFSAERLKGVDSTLKIQPAKLEDSAVYLCASSRDEPMNTEAFFGQGTRLTVV.

The chain links TRBV28 to TRBJ2-7; no firm D call. Germline V CDR1 and CDR2: MDHEN, SYDVKM. The ends were cut back, 5 bases at V and 3 bases at J, with 11 bases in the middle. The CDR3 consists of 13 residues. CDR3 in amino acids: CASSPPGFYEQYF. The DNA of the CDR3 is TGTGCCAGCAGTCCCCCGGGTTTCTACGAGCAGTACTTC.

This clonotype has ten or more counts. V usage is TRBV12-3 or TRBV12-4 and J usage is TRBJ1-1; TRBD1 matches 8 bases. V lost 4 bases to trimming and J lost 3 bases; unmatched junction nucleotides: 4. The CDR3 is made up of 14 amino acids. The chain's CDR3 is CASSWTGRYTEAFF. CDR3 nucleotides: TGTGCCAGCAGTTGGACAGGGCGGTACACTGAAGCTTTCTTT.

This clonotype occurred many times. The chain is built from TRBV5-4 and TRBJ2-2; D is possibly TRBD1 (5 bases). The CDR3 extends over 15 amino acids. In germline, CDR1 is SGHNT, CDR2 YYREEE (reference sequence). The V end lost 0 bases, the J end lost 4 bases, and 10 bases lay between the germline ends. CDR3 region: CASSLDSRVTGELFF. Written as DNA, the CDR3 is TGTGCCAGCAGCTTGGATAGCAGGGTCACCGGGGAGCTGTTTTTT.

This clonotype has ten or more counts. This chain connects TRBV19 to TRBJ2-5; 7 bases align to TRBD1. Per the germline V gene, CDR1 is LNHDA and CDR2 is SQIVND (reference sequence). The V and J ends lost 7 bases and 3 bases, in that order; junction bases with no gene match: 8. This CDR3 is 14 amino acids long. CDR3 region: CASTASGTEETQYF. CDR3 DNA sequence: TGTGCCAGTACGGCTTCCGGGACAGAAGAGACCCAGTACTTC.

By share, this clonotype ranks as medium-sized (0.01 to 0.1%). V usage is TRBV5-6 and J usage is TRBJ1-5; D is unclear. This CDR3 spans 14 amino acids. V lost 2 bases and J 4 bases, leaving 10 bases between the germline ends. Germline V gene sequence: CDR1 SGHDT, CDR2 YYEEEE. CDR3 residues: CASSFSGPNQPQHF. The CDR3 DNA follows: TGTGCCAGCAGCTTCTCGGGTCCAAATCAGCCCCAGCATTTT.

In its sample, this clonotype is medium-sized. The genes are TRBV6-6 and TRBJ2-2; D uncertain. The CDR3 sequence is 16 residues long. Per the germline V gene, CDR1 is MNHNY and CDR2 is SVGAGI (reference sequence). The V end was cut by 2 bases, the J end by 3 bases, with 13 bases between. CDR3 bases: TGTGCCAGCAGTTACCCGAGAGGCTCCGACACCGGGGAGCTGTTTTTT. Its protein is CASSYPRGSDTGELFF.

Relative to its sample, this clonotype is medium-sized (0.01 to 0.1%). The chain carries TRBV27 and TRBJ1-2; 9 bases match TRBD1. CDR3 length: 14 residues. V was pared by 5 bases and J by 2 bases, with 3 bases of the junction left unmatched. Germline loops: CDR1 MNHEY, CDR2 SMNVEV (reference sequence). CDR3 nucleotide sequence: TGTGCCAGCAGTACACAGGGGGCGAACTATGGCTACACCTTC. Protein product: CASSTQGANYGYTF.

This clonotype was detected only a few times. The chain uses TRBV6-2 or TRBV6-3 and TRBJ1-2, with 10 nucleotides matching TRBD1. Unmatched junction bases numbered 9, after V lost 2 bases and J lost 3 bases. Germline V CDR1 and CDR2: MNHEY, SVGEGT. CDR3 length: 17 amino acids. CDR3 bases: TGTGCCAGCAGTTACATCCGGACAGGGGGGTTCGACTATGGCTACACCTTC. As protein: CASSYIRTGGFDYGYTF.

This clonotype was seen ten or more times. This chain joins TRBV18 and TRBJ2-3; possible D gene TRBD2, 5 bases. Trimming stripped 3 bases from V and 6 bases from J, with 19 bases between. CDR3 length: 16 amino acids. Per the germline V gene, CDR1 is KGHSH and CDR2 is LQKENI. CDR3 sequence reads: CASSPGVEVRSDTQYF. As DNA, the CDR3 is TGTGCCAGCTCACCCGGGGTCGAGGTGCGGTCGGATACGCAGTATTTT.

This clonotype has a handful of counts. The rearrangement links TRBV20-1 to TRBJ2-2; possibly TRBD2 for D (6 bases). V was cut by 4 bases and J by 4 bases, with 10 bases left in between. The CDR3 has 13 amino acids. The germline V gene encodes CDR1 DFQATT and CDR2 SNEGSKA (reference sequence). CDR3 loop: CSAILGGTGELFF. The CDR3, as DNA: TGCAGTGCTATCCTCGGGGGCACCGGGGAGCTGTTTTTT.